A few counts support the clone carrying this T cell receptor (beta chain). The sample originates from a study of cytomegalovirus exposure and HLA in healthy donors. V lost 0 bases, J lost 0 bases, and 6 bases lay in between. The CDR3 is 16 residues long. The germline gives CDR1 SGHAT, CDR2 FQNNGV. The repertoire was sequenced with immunoSEQ multiplex PCR; TCRdb's copy has only in-frame clones and lacks some. The sample carries 100,000 to 150,000 clones, around 94% recorded once. The chain recombines TRBV11-2 with TRBJ2-6, with D hard to call. What was sequenced was PBMCs. The source of this sequence is a woman under 30 in good health and CMV-seronegative. The CDR3 DNA is TGTGCCAGCAGCTTAGATCCCTACTCTGGGGCCAACGTCCTGACTTTC. This encodes CASSLDPYSGANVLTF.